This is a list of T cell receptor beta chains from one sample in a study of vaccination effects on CD4 cells after COVID-19. Profiled with immunoSEQ multiplex PCR; TCRdb holds only in-frame clones, not every one. This sample has more than 50,000 clones, with roughly four fifths found just once. No antigen has been assigned to these receptors. The sample here was CD4+ T cells from PBMCs cultured with HCoV-229E spike peptides, taken before COVID-19 vaccination. The receptors derive from a human donor who received a COVID-19 vaccine. CDR3s include the opening cysteine and the closing phenylalanine or tryptophan. The order of the fields is J gene, V gene, clone size, D gene, CDR3 DNA, CDR3 protein. D genes are given only for firm matches. The size field is filled for only some rows; it gives once, few, many or a size class.

>TRBJ2-5|TRBV19|NA|TRBD2
TGTGCCAGTAGTGCCAGGGCACCGGGGGGAGAGACCCAGTACTTC
CASSARAPGGETQYF
>TRBJ1-1|TRBV18|NA|NA
TGTGCCAGCTCACAAACGAGCTCTGAAGCTTTCTTT
CASSQTSSEAFF
>TRBJ2-1|TRBV7-2|few|NA
TGTGCCAGCAGCTTATCTGGCGCGGGCTCCTACAATGAGCAGTTCTTC
CASSLSGAGSYNEQFF
>TRBJ1-4|TRBV19|NA|NA
TGTGCCAGTACGACAGGCCTAACTAATGAAAAACTGTTTTTT
CASTTGLTNEKLFF
>TRBJ1-1|TRBV5-6|NA|NA
TGTGCCAGCAGCTTGCAGGGGCGCGAACTCACTGAAGCTTTCTTT
CASSLQGRELTEAFF
>TRBJ2-1|TRBV7-9|few|TRBD1
TGTGCCAGCAGCTTAATGGGACAGGGTTCGGATGAGCAGTTCTTC
CASSLMGQGSDEQFF
>TRBJ1-4|TRBV25-1|NA|NA
TGTGCCAGCAGTGTTCCCGGCTCTAATGAAAAACTGTTTTTT
CASSVPGSNEKLFF
>TRBJ1-1|TRBV7-2|NA|NA
TGTGCCAGCAGCTTAGTAAACGGGGTCGGGACTGAAGCTTTCTTT
CASSLVNGVGTEAFF
>TRBJ1-3|TRBV29-1|NA|NA
TGCAGCGTTGAGGGACCATCAGGGACTGGAAACACCATATATTTT
CSVEGPSGTGNTIYF
>TRBJ1-1|TRBV25-1|few|NA
TGTGCCAGCAGTGCCAGGGAAAGCACTGAAGCTTTCTTT
CASSARESTEAFF
>TRBJ1-6|TRBV2|NA|TRBD1
TGTGCCAGCAGTGATATGGGACAGGGGTTTTCACCCCTCCACTTT
CASSDMGQGFSPLHF
>TRBJ2-5|TRBV19|NA|TRBD1
TGTGCCAGTAGATCAGGGACAGTACAAGAGACCCAGTACTTC
CASRSGTVQETQYF
>TRBJ2-1|TRBV15|NA|TRBD1
TGTGCCACCGTACGGGACAGGGTCATCAATGAGCAGTTCTTC
CATVRDRVINEQFF
>TRBJ2-5|TRBV5-4|NA|NA
TGTGCCAGCAGCCTTCCAGGGGCGAGAGAGACCCAGTACTTC
CASSLPGARETQYF
>TRBJ2-3|TRBV4-1|NA|NA
TGCGCCAGCAGCCAAGGTAGGCTAGCACGAGGCACAGATACGCAGTATTTT
CASSQGRLARGTDTQYF
>TRBJ1-5|TRBV30|NA|NA
TGTGCCTGGACCCTTGCGGAGAATCAGCCCCAGCATTTT
CAWTLAENQPQHF
>TRBJ1-3|TRBV19|few|NA
TGTGCCAGTAGACAGTCCTCTGGAAACACCATATATTTT
CASRQSSGNTIYF
>TRBJ2-1|TRBV4-3|NA|TRBD1
TGCGCCAGCAGCCAAGAAGGGAGGGACAGGGGCAATGAGCAGTTCTTC
CASSQEGRDRGNEQFF
>TRBJ2-3|TRBV5-1|NA|TRBD1
TGCGCCAGCAGCCTGAGGGTAGGGGGCGCAGGAGATACGCAGTATTTT
CASSLRVGGAGDTQYF
>TRBJ2-6|TRBV6-5|NA|NA
TGTGCCAGCAGTCGGACGGGTGCGGGGGCCAACGTCCTGACTTTC
CASSRTGAGANVLTF